A single sample gave rise to the 29 T cell receptor beta chains below, sequenced in a study of cytomegalovirus exposure and HLA in healthy donors. Primers included in the PCR were 60 Vbeta and 13 Jbeta primers. The assay was immunoSEQ multiplex PCR, and TCRdb's table has in-frame clones only and misses some. The sample shows about 110,000 clones, roughly four fifths of them seen only once. Sequencing used PBMCs. The receptors come from a woman in her fifties or sixties in good health and CMV-seropositive.

V usage is TRBV27 and J usage is TRBJ1-1, with D perhaps TRBD1 (6 bases). The CDR3 has 11 residues. V was shortened by 7 bases and J by 11 bases, with 14 bases between the two germline ends. Germline CDR1 MNHEY, CDR2 SMNVEV (reference sequence). The CDR3 DNA follows: TGTGCCAGCAAGGGGGACCGCTCCGCTTTCTTT. The encoded protein is CASKGDRSAFF.

The chain uses TRBV28 and TRBJ1-5, with TRBD1 as a possible D gene (6 bases). The germline gives CDR1 MDHEN, CDR2 SYDVKM. This CDR3 has 14 residues. Trimming left V 2 bases short and J 4 bases short, with 9 bases between. CDR3: CASSLGRGNQPQHF. CDR3 in DNA: TGTGCCAGCAGTTTAGGGAGGGGGAATCAGCCCCAGCATTTT.

In this sample, this clone turned up a few times. It differs at one base from a far larger clone, so likely a read error. Different DNA sequences within this sample yield the same CDR3. The rearrangement uses TRBV5-6 and TRBJ1-2; 7 bases line up with TRBD1. CDR1 is SGHDT and CDR2 is YYEEEE in the germline V gene. This CDR3 is 15 amino acids long. The CDR3 protein is CASSSRTGVGTGYTF. DNA of the CDR3: TGTGCCAGCAGCAGCAGAACAGGGGTCGGGACCGGCTACACTTTC.

The chain links TRBV7-9 to TRBJ1-2, with a possible D match to TRBD1 (6 bases). The CDR3 has 12 residues. V lost 5 bases and J lost 4, with 8 bases in between. Germline values: CDR1 SEHNR, CDR2 FQNEAQ (reference sequence). Here the CDR3 reads CASSGRGYGYTF. The DNA of the CDR3 is TGTGCCAGCAGCGGCAGGGGCTATGGCTACACCTTC.

DNA of the CDR3: TGTGCCAGCAGTTTATCAGGGGTTGTGGATGGCTACACCTTC. Residues: CASSLSGVVDGYTF. This chain connects TRBV28 to TRBJ1-2, with D possibly matching TRBD1 (6 bases). The CDR3 runs to 14 residues. The germline V and J ends were trimmed by 1 base and 6 bases, with 12 bases remaining between them. CDR1 is MDHEN and CDR2 is SYDVKM in the germline V gene.

This clone showed up just a few times. The chain recombines TRBV5-6 with TRBJ2-5; 11 nucleotides line up with TRBD1. V shed 2 bases, J shed 5 bases, and the junction held 5 bases outside the gene matches. Germline V CDR1 and CDR2: SGHDT, YYEEEE. This CDR3 is 15 amino acids long. The CDR3 DNA sequence: TGTGCCAGCAGCTTCCGGACAGGGGGCCTTGAGACCCAGTACTTC. The encoded protein is CASSFRTGGLETQYF. The full variable domain, its missing parts supplied by reference TRBV5-6 and TRBJ2-5, is DAGVTQSPTHLIKTRGQQVTLRCSPKSGHDTVSWYQQALGQGPQFIFQYYEEEERQRGNFPDRFSGHQFPNYSSELNVNALLLGDSALYLCASSFRTGGLETQYFGPGTRLLVL.

The CDR3 reads CASSEALISSLPQHF. The CDR3 DNA follows: TGTGCCAGCAGTGAAGCGCTTATTAGCTCATTGCCCCAGCATTTT. This rearrangement joins TRBV2 to TRBJ1-5; D ambiguous. The V and J ends lost 0 bases and 9 bases respectively, with 15 bases between them. The CDR3 sequence is 15 residues long. Germline loops: CDR1 SNHLY, CDR2 FYNNEI.

CDR3: CASSISRGGRETQYF. The CDR3 nucleotides are TGTGCCAGTAGTATATCGCGGGGGGGCCGGGAGACCCAGTACTTC. The J gene is TRBJ2-5, the V gene TRBV19; TRBD2 agrees at 9 bases. This CDR3 contains 15 residues. Germline values: CDR1 LNHDA, CDR2 SQIVND (reference sequence). Losses at the gene ends were 2 bases for V and 5 bases for J; bases not matched to a gene: 6.

This clone is labeled as medium-sized (0.01 to 0.1%). The chain recombines TRBV6-6 with TRBJ1-1; D not certain. This CDR3 is 11 amino acids long. Germline V gives CDR1 MNHNY, CDR2 SVGAGI (reference sequence). V lost 7 bases, J lost 5 bases, and 8 bases lay in between. The CDR3 DNA follows: TGTGCCAGCAAGGTCAGGACTGAAGCTTTCTTT. Its protein product is CASKVRTEAFF.

This clone was counted once. The chain couples TRBV28 to TRBJ2-3; no definite D call. V dropped 5 bases and J dropped 2 bases, with 8 bases sitting between them. Per the germline V gene, CDR1 is MDHEN and CDR2 is SYDVKM. The CDR3 spans 13 residues. CDR3 amino acids: CASSPRFTDTQYF. Here the CDR3 DNA reads TGTGCCAGCAGTCCTCGTTTCACAGATACGCAGTATTTT.

The rearrangement links TRBV7-9 to TRBJ2-3, with a tentative D call TRBD2 (6 bases). CDR3 length: 15 residues. The ends were cut back, 5 bases at V and 3 bases at J, with 15 bases in the middle. Per the germline V gene, CDR1 is SEHNR and CDR2 is FQNEAQ (reference sequence). CDR3 amino acids: CASSRLEGLTDTQYF. The CDR3 DNA reads TGTGCCAGCAGCCGACTAGAAGGATTGACAGATACGCAGTATTTT.

The rearrangement joins TRBV15 to TRBJ1-1, with a weak D call TRBD1 (5 bases). The CDR3 length is 14 residues. The V gene's germline CDR1 is LNHNV and CDR2 YYDKDF (reference sequence). The germline V and J ends were trimmed by 5 bases and 3 bases, with 13 bases remaining between them. DNA of the CDR3: TGTGCCACCAGCGGATTTGCGGGGGACACTGAAGCTTTCTTT. Translating gives CATSGFAGDTEAFF.

In its sample, this clone was seen a few times. The chain couples TRBV4-3 to TRBJ1-6, with D possibly matching TRBD1 (5 bases). Germline V gives CDR1 LGHNA, CDR2 YSLEER. This CDR3 spans 16 amino acids. Trimming took 3 bases from V and 10 from J, leaving 19 bases between them. CDR3 in DNA: TGCGCCAGCAGCCACAATCAGGGAAGACTGGGATCACCCCTCCACTTT. As protein: CASSHNQGRLGSPLHF.

In this sample, this clone turned up once. CDR3 residues: CAGQGLLSTDTQYF. Written as DNA, the CDR3 is TGTGCCGGACAGGGCCTACTCAGCACAGATACGCAGTATTTT. This rearrangement joins TRBV2 to TRBJ2-3; 8 bases are shared with TRBD1. Looked up from germline, CDR1 is SNHLY and CDR2 is FYNNEI. V lost 11 bases to trimming and J lost 0 bases; unmatched junction nucleotides: 7. CDR3 length: 14 amino acids.

V is TRBV27 and J is TRBJ1-6; perhaps TRBD1 as D (5 bases). V was clipped by 6 bases and J by 1 base, with 10 bases between them. Germline CDR1 is MNHEY and CDR2 is SMNVEV (reference sequence). This CDR3 comprises 15 residues. CDR3 sequence: CASSPRVSYNSPLHF. CDR3 bases: TGTGCCAGCAGCCCCAGGGTATCCTATAATTCACCCCTCCACTTT.

As to this clone: The junction shows a germline mismatch at one end, possibly a read error. V and J are TRBV27 and TRBJ2-5; D gene uncertain. Per the germline V gene, CDR1 is MNHEY and CDR2 is SMNVEV (reference sequence). The CDR3 contains 15 residues. Written as DNA, the CDR3 is TGTGCCAGCAGTTTATCGGGCAGTCCTCAAGAGACCCGGTACTTC. Its translation: CASSLSGSPQETRYF.

The rearrangement joins TRBV2 to TRBJ1-5; possibly TRBD1 for D (5 bases). The ends were cut back, 5 bases at V and 0 bases at J, with 14 bases in the middle. Per germline, CDR1 SNHLY and CDR2 FYNNEI. The CDR3 is made up of 16 amino acids. CDR3 sequence: CASSPWGLDSNQPQHF. The CDR3 DNA follows: TGTGCCAGCAGTCCGTGGGGACTGGATAGCAATCAGCCCCAGCATTTT.

This clone came up a few times. The chain combines TRBV6-1 with TRBJ1-3, with D unclear. This CDR3 has 16 amino acids. Between the trimmed V and J ends, which lost 3 bases and 0 bases, there was a span of 12 bases. Germline values: CDR1 MNHNS, CDR2 SASEGT. The CDR3 DNA reads as TGTGCCAGCAGTGACCCTTTGGGCCACTCTGGAAACACCATATATTTT. This codes for CASSDPLGHSGNTIYF.

This clone was found a few times. The chain employs TRBV5-1 and TRBJ2-6; 8 nucleotides line up with TRBD1. V dropped 1 base and J dropped 0; count of bases not matched to a gene: 12. CDR1 and CDR2 (germline): SGHRS, YFSETQ. The CDR3 contains 20 residues. The CDR3 protein is CASSLRAPGQALSGANVLTF. As DNA, the CDR3 is TGCGCCAGCAGCTTGAGGGCACCGGGACAGGCTCTCTCTGGGGCCAACGTCCTGACTTTC.

The CDR3 loop is CASSLAGGRHSGANVLTF. CDR3 DNA sequence: TGTGCCAGCAGCTTGGCCGGGGGGCGCCACTCTGGGGCCAACGTCCTGACTTTC. J is TRBJ2-6 and V is TRBV5-8; D may be TRBD2 (7 bases). The CDR3 is 18 residues long. V was clipped by 0 bases and J by 0 bases, with 13 bases between them. The germline V gene encodes CDR1 SGHTS and CDR2 YDEGEE.

The V call is TRBV7-4, the J call TRBJ1-5; D is perhaps TRBD1 (5 bases). Trimming took off 2 bases at V and 0 bases at J, with 17 bases between the two ends. Germline CDR1 is SGHVT and CDR2 is SQSDAQ. The CDR3 runs to 18 residues. CDR3 residues: CASSLPHRDWISNQPQHF. CDR3 nucleotide sequence: TGTGCCAGCAGCTTACCCCACCGGGACTGGATTAGCAATCAGCCCCAGCATTTT.

The rearrangement links TRBV7-9 to TRBJ2-3, with 9 nucleotides matching TRBD1. This CDR3 region has 15 residues. The germline V gene encodes CDR1 SEHNR and CDR2 FQNEAQ (reference sequence). Germline trimming cut 5 bases from V and 2 bases from J; bases unmatched to any gene: 5. The CDR3 here is CASSPRDRDTDTQYF. The CDR3 DNA reads TGTGCCAGCAGCCCGCGGGACAGGGACACAGATACGCAGTATTTT.

The rearrangement links TRBV6-1 to TRBJ2-3; the D gene is possibly TRBD2 (5 bases). Germline lookup yields CDR1 MNHNS and CDR2 SASEGT. This CDR3 contains 13 residues. V lost 1 base, J lost 4 bases, and 6 bases lay in between. The CDR3 loop reads CASSEGTPDTQYF. CDR3 nucleotide sequence: TGTGCCAGCAGTGAAGGGACTCCAGATACGCAGTATTTT.

Concerning this clone itself: The sample has other DNA sequences that encode this CDR3 too. V usage is TRBV28 and J usage is TRBJ2-3; 7 nucleotides align to TRBD2. The germline V gene has CDR1 MDHEN and CDR2 SYDVKM. The CDR3 sequence is 18 residues long. J lost 6 bases, V lost 8 bases, and 23 bases had no gene match. The CDR3 region is CASREVGGLADLSDTQYF. In DNA, the CDR3 is TGTGCCAGCCGTGAGGTGGGAGGGCTAGCGGATCTTTCTGATACGCAGTATTTT.

This clone came up a few times. The J gene is TRBJ2-2, the V gene TRBV11-3; a weak D match, TRBD1 (5 bases). Trimming left V 6 bases short and J 4 bases short, with 12 bases between. Germline assignment: CDR1 SGHNT and CDR2 YENEEA. This CDR3 has 14 amino acids. The CDR3 loop reads CASRPQGSTGELFF. The CDR3, as DNA: TGTGCCAGCAGACCGCAGGGTTCCACCGGGGAGCTGTTTTTT.

There are a few counts of this clone. The V gene is TRBV7-9, the J gene TRBJ2-2; 7 bases fit TRBD2. Germline CDR1 SEHNR, CDR2 FQNEAQ (reference sequence). V lost 3 bases, J lost 0 bases, and 7 bases stayed unmatched. This CDR3 spans 17 amino acids. The CDR3 coding sequence is TGTGCCAGCAGCTTCACCGGGACTATTTCGAACACCGGGGAGCTGTTTTTT. Encoded protein: CASSFTGTISNTGELFF. Full variable domain (remainder filled in from reference TRBV7-9 and TRBJ2-2): DTGVSQNPRHKITKRGQNVTFRCDPISEHNRLYWYRQTLGQGPEFLTYFQNEAQLEKSRLLSDRFSAERPKGSFSTLEIQRTEQGDSAMYLCASSFTGTISNTGELFFGEGSRLTVL.

This rearrangement joins TRBV7-3 to TRBJ2-1; 8 nucleotides line up with TRBD2. After removal of 5 bases from V and 5 bases from J, the junction contained 5 bases not matched to a gene. CDR3 length: 14 residues. Looked up from germline, CDR1 is SGHTA and CDR2 is FQGTGA. In DNA, the CDR3 is TGTGCCAGCAGCCCGGGAGGGCTCAACAATGAGCAGTTCTTC. Its translation is CASSPGGLNNEQFF.

The chain combines TRBV5-3 with TRBJ1-2; 8 nucleotides align to TRBD1. TRBV5-3 is known as an ORF, though its function is uncertain. The CDR3 sequence is 13 residues long. V trimming: 4 bases; J trimming: 6 bases; junction bases outside the gene matches: 5. CDR3 loop: CARSPDRVDGYTF. The CDR3 nucleotides are TGTGCCAGAAGCCCGGACAGGGTTGATGGCTACACCTTC.

This chain connects TRBV18 to TRBJ1-2; D may be TRBD1 (5 bases). Germline V lookup: CDR1 KGHSH, CDR2 LQKENI. The CDR3 runs to 13 residues. The V end lost 8 bases, the J end lost 5 bases, and 15 bases lay between the germline ends. CDR3 amino acids: CASAEDIGYGYTF. The CDR3 DNA reads TGTGCCAGCGCAGAGGACATTGGGTATGGCTACACCTTC.